The 23 T cell receptor beta chains below come from one sample, sequenced in a study of T-cell memory formation after mild COVID-19. MiXCR was run by TCRdb on the 5' RACE reads, yielding one entry per CDR3 protein. The sample holds roughly 50,000 distinct CDR3 sequences, approximately 12% seen once. Sequences were obtained from PBMCs or a T cell subset sorted from them (not recorded which). Receptors were obtained from a man between 18 and 29 years old who had mild COVID-19 (a few samples of this study predate the infection). Cell type and time point are not known.

This clonotype was seen a handful of times. The chain links TRBV12-3 or TRBV12-4 to TRBJ2-3; no firm D call. The CDR3 loop spans 13 amino acids. The ends were cut back, 6 bases at V and 6 bases at J, with 13 bases in the middle. The CDR3: CASRGSSADTQYF. CDR3 in DNA: TGTGCCAGCAGGGGGTCTAGTGCCGATACGCAGTATTTT.

This clonotype was detected only a few times. The chain employs TRBV10-1 and TRBJ1-5; unclear D gene. The CDR3 covers 13 residues. Germline values: CDR1 WNHNN, CDR2 SYGVQD (reference sequence). V dropped 0 bases and J dropped 8 bases, with 8 bases sitting between them. The CDR3 DNA reads TGCGCCAGCAGTGAGTCGTACGGGGAGCCCCAGCATTTT. This gives the protein CASSESYGEPQHF.

The chain links TRBV11-2 to TRBJ2-7; unclear D gene. Trimming pared 0 bases from V and 0 bases from J, leaving 6 bases between. The CDR3 contains 14 residues. Germline lookup yields CDR1 SGHAT and CDR2 FQNNGV. The CDR3 region is CASSLEPRSYEQYF. The CDR3 DNA sequence: TGTGCCAGCAGCTTAGAACCACGCTCCTACGAGCAGTACTTC. Full variable domain (missing parts from reference TRBV11-2 and TRBJ2-7): EAGVAQSPRYKIIEKRQSVAFWCNPISGHATLYWYQQILGQGPKLLIQFQNNGVVDDSQLPKDRFSAERLKGVDSTLKIQPAKLEDSAVYLCASSLEPRSYEQYFGPGTRLTVT.

V gene TRBV29-1 combines with J gene TRBJ1-1; D remains unclear. CDR3 length: 11 amino acids. Germline-derived CDR1 and CDR2 are SQVTM and ANQGSEA. Trimming shortened V by 5 bases and J by 0 bases, and 4 bases separated the two germline ends. The CDR3 region is CSVLMNTEAFF. For the CDR3, the DNA is TGCAGCGTTCTCATGAACACTGAAGCTTTCTTT.

This clonotype was detected a few times. This chain uses TRBV5-1 with TRBJ2-2; TRBD1 aligns across 7 bases. The CDR3 has 17 amino acids. Germline V CDR1 and CDR2: SGHRS, YFSETQ. J lost 3 bases, V lost 3 bases, and 11 bases had no gene match. The CDR3 protein is CASSYSSGTVDTGELFF. The CDR3 region has the DNA TGCGCCAGCAGCTACTCTTCCGGGACAGTGGACACCGGGGAGCTGTTTTTT.

This clonotype was seen at least ten times. The chain recombines TRBV27 with TRBJ2-7; D remains unclear. From germline, CDR1 is MNHEY and CDR2 SMNVEV (reference sequence). This CDR3 region has 12 residues. Trimming pared 11 bases from V and 2 bases from J, leaving 13 bases between. The CDR3 DNA reads as TGTGCCGGTGATCGAAGCCCCTACGAGCAGTACGTC. Amino acid sequence: CAGDRSPYEQYV.

CDR3: CASSLTGGETQYF. The CDR3 coding sequence is TGCGCCAGCAGCTTAACAGGGGGGGAGACCCAGTACTTC. This chain links TRBV5-1 with TRBJ2-5; 8 bases line up with TRBD1. The germline V gene encodes CDR1 SGHRS and CDR2 YFSETQ. V shed 2 bases and J 5 bases; nucleotides not matched to a gene: 2. There are 13 residues in the CDR3.

This clonotype showed up many times. The chain links TRBV5-6 to TRBJ2-3; 11 nucleotides align to TRBD2. The V and J ends lost 1 base and 4 bases, in that order; junction bases with no gene match: 2. In germline, CDR1 is SGHDT, CDR2 YYEEEE. The CDR3 extends over 15 amino acids. The CDR3, as DNA: TGTGCCAGCAGCTTGCCGGGACTAGCGGCAGATACGCAGTATTTT. Amino acids: CASSLPGLAADTQYF.

As to this clonotype: A read error may be the cause here, since a much bigger clone is one base away. The J gene is TRBJ2-7, the V gene TRBV30; the D gene is possibly TRBD2 (7 bases). The CDR3 extends over 12 amino acids. The germline V gene encodes CDR1 GTSNPN and CDR2 SVGIG (reference sequence). The DNA of the CDR3 is TGTGCCTCACAGGGTGGGGACTACCAGCAGTACTTC. It is translated as CASQGGDYQQYF.

This clonotype was picked up a small number of times. The V gene is TRBV18, the J gene TRBJ1-2; D possibly corresponds to TRBD1 (5 bases). This CDR3 is built from 14 residues. Trimming stripped 3 bases from V and 8 bases from J, with 16 bases between. CDR1 and CDR2 (germline): KGHSH, LQKENI. The chain's CDR3 is CASSPPSRVMGYTF. CDR3 nucleotide sequence: TGTGCCAGCTCACCCCCGTCCAGGGTGATGGGCTACACCTTC. Full variable domain (rest looked up from reference TRBV18 and TRBJ1-2): NAGVMQNPRHLVRRRGQEARLRCSPMKGHSHVYWYRQLPEEGLKFMVYLQKENIIDESGMPKERFSAEFPKEGPSILRIQQVVRGDSAAYFCASSPPSRVMGYTFGSGTRLTVV.

This clonotype was observed a handful of times. The V call is TRBV10-3, the J call TRBJ2-5; D is ambiguous. Germline V gives CDR1 ENHRY, CDR2 SYGVKD. With 0 bases removed from V and 5 bases from J, the gap between germline ends came to 4 bases. This CDR3 comprises 12 residues. The CDR3 spells CAISESGETQYF. CDR3 nucleotide sequence: TGTGCCATCAGTGAGTCGGGGGAGACCCAGTACTTC.

This clonotype has more than one count but fewer than ten. V gene TRBV20-1 combines with J gene TRBJ2-4, with D perhaps TRBD1 or TRBD2 (7 bases each). Germline loops: CDR1 DFQATT, CDR2 SNEGSKA (reference sequence). V was clipped by 5 bases and J by 2 bases, with 16 bases between them. The CDR3 has 15 amino acids. CDR3 loop: CSAFRGGKTKNIQYF. In DNA form, the CDR3 reads TGCAGTGCTTTCAGGGGGGGGAAAACCAAAAACATTCAGTACTTC.

The chain carries TRBV12-3 or TRBV12-4 and TRBJ2-5; 7 bases line up with TRBD2. V was clipped by 7 bases and J by 5 bases; unmatched bases: 13. This CDR3 spans 15 amino acids. In nucleotides, the CDR3 is TGTGCCAGCATGACGGGGAGGGACCCCCGTGAGACCCAGTACTTC. Translation gives CASMTGRDPRETQYF.

This clonotype occurred many times. CDR3 sequence (DNA): TGTGCCAGCAGTCCAGGGAGAACTAATGAAAAACTGTTTTTT. Its translation is CASSPGRTNEKLFF. The chain has TRBV3-1 and TRBJ1-4; tentative D call: TRBD1 (5 bases). Trimming left V 6 bases short and J 1 base short, with 9 bases between. The CDR3 is 14 amino acids. Germline V gene data show CDR1 as LGHDT and CDR2 as YNNKEL (reference sequence).

This clonotype was recorded at least ten times. This rearrangement joins TRBV4-3 to TRBJ2-1; no clear D gene. Trimming took 4 bases from V and 4 from J, leaving 8 bases between them. The V gene's germline CDR1 is LGHNA and CDR2 YSLEER. The CDR3 is 13 residues long. The CDR3 region has the DNA TGCGCCAGCAGCCGCCCGCCATACAATGAGCAGTTCTTC. It is translated as CASSRPPYNEQFF.

This clonotype was counted between two and nine times. This chain uses TRBV12-3 or TRBV12-4 with TRBJ2-7; possible D gene TRBD2, 7 bases. V was pared by 3 bases and J by 0 bases, with 12 bases between. The CDR3 totals 15 residues. As DNA, the CDR3 is TGTGCCAGCAGTTTGGGGGGGGCCCTCTCCTACGAGCAGTACTTC. This gives the protein CASSLGGALSYEQYF.

Only a few counts were recorded for this clonotype. This chain links TRBV20-1 with TRBJ1-6, with 9 nucleotides matching TRBD1. Trimming at V came to 3 bases and at J to 6 bases, leaving 3 bases not matched to a gene. Germline V gives CDR1 DFQATT, CDR2 SNEGSKA (reference sequence). CDR3 length: 14 residues. The CDR3 spells CSARGQGGNSPLHF. The CDR3 DNA reads TGCAGTGCTAGGGGACAGGGTGGTAATTCACCCCTCCACTTT.

The V gene is TRBV7-8, the J gene TRBJ2-1, with 10 bases lining up with TRBD2. Unmatched junction bases numbered 13, after V lost 5 bases and J lost 3 bases. Germline V lookup: CDR1 SGHVS, CDR2 FQNEAQ. This CDR3 is 18 amino acids long. The CDR3 loop is CASSLSVPGLAHYNEQFF. In DNA form, the CDR3 reads TGTGCCAGCAGCCTTAGCGTTCCGGGACTAGCGCACTACAATGAGCAGTTCTTC.

The V call is TRBV11-2, the J call TRBJ2-7; possible D gene TRBD1, 5 bases. Germline lookup yields CDR1 SGHAT and CDR2 FQNNGV. Trimming took 5 bases from V and 2 from J, leaving 16 bases between them. The CDR3 is made up of 15 amino acids. The CDR3 region has the DNA TGTGCCAGCAGCGTTCCAGGGTTCCCTGCCTACGAGCAGTACTTC. Its translation is CASSVPGFPAYEQYF.

There are a few counts of this clonotype. The chain uses TRBV11-2 and TRBJ2-3; D is ambiguous. V was trimmed by 0 bases and J by 2 bases, leaving 9 bases between them. The CDR3 has 15 residues. CDR1 is SGHAT and CDR2 is FQNNGV in the germline V gene. CDR3 protein: CASSLDKSPTDTQYF. CDR3 in DNA: TGTGCCAGCAGCTTAGATAAATCCCCCACAGATACGCAGTATTTT.

This clonotype was counted many times. As DNA, the CDR3 is TGTGCCAGCAGCCCAACCTCATACGAGCAGTACTTC. Amino acids: CASSPTSYEQYF. The chain links TRBV7-9 to TRBJ2-7; D gene ambiguous. CDR1 is SEHNR, CDR2 FQNEAQ, per germline (reference sequence). This CDR3 contains 12 residues. Trimming removed 5 bases from V and 4 bases from J, with 9 bases in between.

The chain recombines TRBV5-1 with TRBJ2-3; a weak D match, TRBD2 (6 bases). Germline V gives CDR1 SGHRS, CDR2 YFSETQ. V was shortened by 6 bases and J by 3 bases, with 17 bases between the two germline ends. There are 15 residues in the CDR3. The CDR3 here is CASKAVAGQTDTQYF. The CDR3 DNA reads TGCGCCAGCAAAGCTGTGGCGGGGCAGACAGATACGCAGTATTTT. The variable domain in full, completed from reference TRBV5-1 and TRBJ2-3, reads KAGVTQTPRYLIKTRGQQVTLSCSPISGHRSVSWYQQTPGQGLQFLFEYFSETQRNKGNFPGRFSGRQFSNSRSEMNVSTLELGDSALYLCASKAVAGQTDTQYFGPGTRLTVL.

The chain links TRBV30 to TRBJ2-3; a weak D match, TRBD1 (6 bases). Looked up from germline, CDR1 is GTSNPN and CDR2 is SVGIG (reference sequence). Trimming left V 3 bases short and J 5 bases short, with 15 bases between. The CDR3 consists of 14 residues. CDR3 region: CAWSLQGLLDTQYF. As DNA, the CDR3 is TGTGCCTGGAGCTTACAGGGTCTTTTAGATACGCAGTATTTT.